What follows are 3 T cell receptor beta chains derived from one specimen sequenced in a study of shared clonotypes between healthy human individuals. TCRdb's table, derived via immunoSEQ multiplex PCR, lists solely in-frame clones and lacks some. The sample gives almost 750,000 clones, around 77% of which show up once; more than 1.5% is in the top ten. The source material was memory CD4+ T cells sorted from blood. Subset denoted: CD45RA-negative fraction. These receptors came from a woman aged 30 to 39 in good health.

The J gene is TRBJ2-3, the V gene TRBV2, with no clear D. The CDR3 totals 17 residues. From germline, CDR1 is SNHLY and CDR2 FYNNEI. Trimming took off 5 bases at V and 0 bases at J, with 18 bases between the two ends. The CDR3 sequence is CASSIRAHPLSTDTQYF. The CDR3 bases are TGTGCCAGCAGTATCCGGGCCCACCCCCTTAGCACAGATACGCAGTATTTT. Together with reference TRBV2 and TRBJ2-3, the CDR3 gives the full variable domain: EPEVTQTPSHQVTQMGQEVILRCVPISNHLYFYWYRQILGQKVEFLVSFYNNEISEKSEIFDDQFSVERPDGSNFTLKIRSTKLEDSAMYFCASSIRAHPLSTDTQYFGPGTRLTVL.

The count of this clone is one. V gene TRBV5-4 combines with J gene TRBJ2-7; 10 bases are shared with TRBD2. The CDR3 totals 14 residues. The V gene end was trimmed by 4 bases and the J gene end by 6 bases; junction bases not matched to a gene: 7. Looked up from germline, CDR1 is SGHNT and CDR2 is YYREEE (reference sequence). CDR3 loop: CASSLLAGGGEQYF. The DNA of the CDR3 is TGTGCCAGCAGCCTTTTAGCGGGAGGCGGCGAGCAGTACTTC. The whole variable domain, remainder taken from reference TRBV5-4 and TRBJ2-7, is ETGVTQSPTHLIKTRGQQVTLRCSSQSGHNTVSWYQQALGQGPQFIFQYYREEENGRGNFPPRFSGLQFPNYSSELNVNALELDDSALYLCASSLLAGGGEQYFGPGTRLTVT.

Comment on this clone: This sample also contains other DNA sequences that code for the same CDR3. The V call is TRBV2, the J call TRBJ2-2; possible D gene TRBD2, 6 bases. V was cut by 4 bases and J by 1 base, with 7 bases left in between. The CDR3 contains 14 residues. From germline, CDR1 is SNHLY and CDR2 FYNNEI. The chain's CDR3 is CASSVSGNTGELFF. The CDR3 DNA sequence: TGTGCCAGCAGTGTTAGCGGGAACACCGGGGAGCTGTTTTTT.